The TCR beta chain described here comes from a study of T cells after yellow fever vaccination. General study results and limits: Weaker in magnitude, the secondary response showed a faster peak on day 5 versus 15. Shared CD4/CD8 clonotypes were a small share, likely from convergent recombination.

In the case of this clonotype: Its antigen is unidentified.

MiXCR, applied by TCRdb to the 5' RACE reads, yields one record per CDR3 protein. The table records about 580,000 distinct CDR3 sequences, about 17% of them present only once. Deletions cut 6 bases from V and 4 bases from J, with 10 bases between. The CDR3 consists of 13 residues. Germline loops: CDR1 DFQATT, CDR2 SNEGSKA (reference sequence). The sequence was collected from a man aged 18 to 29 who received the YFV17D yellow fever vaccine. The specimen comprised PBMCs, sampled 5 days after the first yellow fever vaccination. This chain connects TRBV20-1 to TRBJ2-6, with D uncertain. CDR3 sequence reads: CSAPRAGANVLTF. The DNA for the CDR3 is TGCAGTGCCCCTAGAGCCGGGGCCAACGTCCTGACTTTC.